This TCR beta chain was found in a study of blood T cell repertoires in COVID-19. V lost 5 bases to trimming and J lost 5 bases, with 13 bases between them. The CDR3 is 13 residues long. The germline V gene has CDR1 SGHVS and CDR2 FQNEAQ. Here immunoSEQ multiplex PCR was the method, and the copy in TCRdb shows in-frame clones only, minus some. The sample consists of about 110,000 clones, 71% of them appearing once. V usage is TRBV7-8 and J usage is TRBJ2-7, with D perhaps matching TRBD2 (5 bases). The sample comprised peripheral blood. The clonotype originates from a human donor with acute or convalescent COVID-19. The donor label of this sample is uncertain. CDR3 sequence: CASSARWGDEQYF. CDR3 nucleotide sequence: TGTGCCAGCAGCGCCCGGTGGGGAGACGAGCAGTACTTC.